A single sample is the source of the 25 T cell receptor beta chains below, sequenced in a study of regulatory T cells in long-lasting Graves disease. Time point given: newly diagnosed GD, antithyroid drugs for less than 3 months. After RNA was extracted from PBMCs, the TCR library was made from it. The TCR beta library used iRepertoire HTBI primers with Arm-PCR amplification of CDR3. TCRdb re-derived calls from the multiplex PCR reads in MiXCR, one entry per CDR3 protein. Of 600,000 to 650,000 distinct CDR3 sequences in the sample, 15% to 20% were seen once. The same data also went into a second study, on T cells in Graves' hyperthyroidism and ophthalmopathy.

The material was peripheral blood mononuclear cells (PBMCs), obtained at new diagnosis, from a patient treated with antithyroid drugs. The receptors stem from a woman between 25 and 40 years old with Graves disease.

This clonotype was recorded at least ten times. As DNA, the CDR3 is TGTGCCAGCAGCTTAACCTCCCGGGCGGGGCGCGAGCAGTACTTC. Translating it yields CASSLTSRAGREQYF. J is TRBJ2-7 and V is TRBV7-2; tentatively, D is TRBD2 (6 bases). Trimming took 2 bases from V and 6 from J, leaving 17 bases between them. The germline gives CDR1 SGHTA, CDR2 FQGNSA. The CDR3 length is 15 residues.

The table lists this clonotype with many counts. The rearrangement uses TRBV28 and TRBJ1-1; the D gene is possibly TRBD1 (6 bases). Deletions cut 6 bases from V and 5 bases from J, with 10 bases between. From germline, CDR1 is MDHEN and CDR2 SYDVKM. The CDR3 has 12 residues. CDR3 sequence reads: CASSPGQTEAFF. DNA of the CDR3: TGTGCCAGCAGCCCTGGACAGACTGAAGCTTTCTTT.

This clonotype was recorded at least ten times. The gene calls are TRBV11-2 and TRBJ2-7; 9 nucleotides agree with TRBD2. The CDR3 consists of 14 residues. V lost 1 base to trimming and J lost 3 bases; unmatched junction nucleotides: 1. Germline values: CDR1 SGHAT, CDR2 FQNNGV. The CDR3, as DNA: TGTGCCAGCAGCTTAGTAGCGGGAGTCTACGAGCAGTACTTC. Its protein is CASSLVAGVYEQYF. The variable domain in full, with the rest retrieved from reference TRBV11-2 and TRBJ2-7, is EAGVAQSPRYKIIEKRQSVAFWCNPISGHATLYWYQQILGQGPKLLIQFQNNGVVDDSQLPKDRFSAERLKGVDSTLKIQPAKLEDSAVYLCASSLVAGVYEQYFGPGTRLTVT.

The rearrangement joins TRBV3-1 to TRBJ2-1; D possibly corresponds to TRBD2 (6 bases). The CDR3 has 18 amino acids. Germline-derived CDR1 and CDR2 are LGHDT and YNNKEL (reference sequence). The ends were cut back, 4 bases at V and 6 bases at J, with 25 bases in the middle. The CDR3 DNA is TGTGCCAGCAGCCGTAGGGAGCTAGCGATCTTTGATGGCAATGAGCAGTTCTTC. It translates to CASSRRELAIFDGNEQFF.

The chain carries TRBV29-1 and TRBJ1-1, with 7 bases lining up with TRBD1. There are 13 residues in the CDR3. CDR1 and CDR2 from the germline V gene are SQVTM and ANQGSEA. With 7 bases clipped from V and 4 bases from J, the junction kept 9 bases outside the gene matches. The CDR3 sequence is CSASPTGATEAFF. CDR3 sequence (DNA): TGCAGCGCTTCCCCCACAGGGGCCACTGAAGCTTTCTTT.

This sequence joins TRBV28 and TRBJ2-1; 7 bases align to TRBD1. The V gene's germline CDR1 is MDHEN and CDR2 SYDVKM. Unmatched junction bases numbered 9, after V lost 7 bases and J lost 3 bases. The length of the CDR3 is 15 residues. CDR3 nucleotides: TGTGCCAGCACCCTCGACAGGGCGATCTACAATGAGCAGTTCTTC. This translates into CASTLDRAIYNEQFF.

The chain combines TRBV6-2 or TRBV6-3 with TRBJ2-3, with a possible D match to TRBD1 (6 bases). The DNA end lines up better with TRBJ2-5; the J call may be wrong. CDR3 length: 15 amino acids. Germline V gene sequence: CDR1 MNHEY, CDR2 SVGEGT. For the CDR3, the DNA is TGTGCCAGCAGTTACTTCGCAGGGGATCGAGAGACCCAGTACTTC. Translating gives CASSYFAGDRETQYF.

This chain uses TRBV6-1 with TRBJ2-5; either TRBD1 or TRBD2 may supply D (5 bases each). The V end was cut by 6 bases, the J end by 1 base, with 15 bases between. The germline gives CDR1 MNHNS, CDR2 SASEGT. This CDR3 comprises 15 residues. In DNA, the CDR3 is TGTGCCAGCAGCCGGGACCTCTACTCCCAAGAGACCCAGTACTTC. It is translated as CASSRDLYSQETQYF.

This clonotype was recorded many times. The rearrangement links TRBV10-3 to TRBJ1-6, with 7 bases lining up with TRBD1. CDR3 size: 12 residues. Trimming cost V 10 bases and J 10 bases; bases outside gene matches: 7. CDR1 and CDR2 (germline): ENHRY, SYGVKD. CDR3 in DNA: TGTGCCACCGCGACAGGGAGATCACCCCTCCACTTT. Its protein product is CATATGRSPLHF.

This clonotype was counted many times. The J gene is TRBJ2-1, the V gene TRBV11-1; D may be TRBD2 (5 bases). Per the germline V gene, CDR1 is SGHAT and CDR2 is FQDESV (reference sequence). This CDR3 has 15 residues. The V end lost 3 bases, the J end lost 6 bases, and 15 bases lay between the germline ends. The CDR3 sequence: CASSFGVRGGNEQFF. In DNA, the CDR3 is TGTGCCAGCAGCTTCGGCGTACGCGGAGGCAATGAGCAGTTCTTC.

The V gene is TRBV2, the J gene TRBJ2-3; TRBD2 matches at 16 bases. CDR1 is SNHLY and CDR2 is FYNNEI in the germline V gene. The V and J ends lost 4 bases and 4 bases, in that order; junction bases with no gene match: 8. This CDR3 is built from 18 residues. The CDR3, as DNA: TGTGCCAGCAGTGTCGGGACTAGCGGGAGGGCCGGGGCAGATACGCAGTATTTT. Amino acid sequence: CASSVGTSGRAGADTQYF.

This clonotype occurred a few times. J is TRBJ1-6 and V is TRBV6-2 or TRBV6-3, with D possibly matching TRBD1 (5 bases). Trimming took off 0 bases at V and 9 bases at J, with 24 bases between the two ends. Germline lookup yields CDR1 MNHEY and CDR2 SVGEGT. This CDR3 spans 19 amino acids. The CDR3 spells CASSYSTYTGSSRGSPLHF. In nucleotides, the CDR3 is TGTGCCAGCAGTTACTCGACCTACACCGGATCATCTAGGGGTTCACCCCTCCACTTT.

J is TRBJ2-7 and V is TRBV6-1, with a possible D match to TRBD2 (6 bases). The CDR3 sequence is 14 residues long. V lost 7 bases and J lost 2, with 15 bases in between. Germline V gives CDR1 MNHNS, CDR2 SASEGT. CDR3 protein: CASTDLPGAYEQYF. As DNA, the CDR3 is TGTGCCAGCACGGACTTACCGGGGGCCTACGAGCAGTACTTC.

J is TRBJ2-2 and V is TRBV11-2; no firm D call. The V gene's germline CDR1 is SGHAT and CDR2 FQNNGV. V dropped 7 bases and J dropped 0 bases, with 9 bases sitting between them. This CDR3 has 14 amino acids. The CDR3 bases are TGTGCCAGCAACGCCGCAACGAACACCGGGGAGCTGTTTTTT. It translates to CASNAATNTGELFF.

This clonotype was observed at least ten times. The rearrangement links TRBV3-1 to TRBJ2-5, with D possibly matching TRBD2 (6 bases). This CDR3 has 14 amino acids. The germline V gene encodes CDR1 LGHDT and CDR2 YNNKEL (reference sequence). V lost 4 bases and J lost 0, with 9 bases in between. The CDR3 is CASSPRDYQETQYF. As DNA, the CDR3 is TGTGCCAGCAGCCCCCGGGACTACCAAGAGACCCAGTACTTC.

This clonotype was detected many times. V is TRBV2 and J is TRBJ1-1; D is perhaps TRBD1 (5 bases). Germline V gene sequence: CDR1 SNHLY, CDR2 FYNNEI. Trimming left V 6 bases short and J 4 bases short, with 18 bases between. The CDR3 contains 15 residues. The CDR3 protein is CASRKIQGASTEAFF. The CDR3 nucleotides are TGTGCCAGCAGGAAGATCCAAGGGGCGAGCACTGAAGCTTTCTTT.

This clonotype occurred a few times. V gene TRBV11-1 combines with J gene TRBJ2-7; 7 nucleotides agree with TRBD2. J was trimmed by 7 bases and V by 0 bases; bases with no gene match: 18. Per the germline V gene, CDR1 is SGHAT and CDR2 is FQDESV (reference sequence). This CDR3 has 18 residues. The CDR3 DNA reads TGTGCCAGCAGCTTAGCGCCTGGTGCTAGCGGCCTCACGGGAGAGCAGTACTTC. Translation gives CASSLAPGASGLTGEQYF.

The chain employs TRBV10-3 and TRBJ1-5; no clear D gene. Germline V gene data show CDR1 as ENHRY and CDR2 as SYGVKD. V lost 4 bases to trimming and J lost 1 base, with 5 bases between them. The CDR3 runs to 13 residues. CDR3 DNA sequence: TGTGCCATCAGTGCCGAGAGCAATCAGCCCCAGCATTTT. It is translated as CAISAESNQPQHF.

The chain is built from TRBV20-1 and TRBJ2-6, with D perhaps matching TRBD1 (6 bases). CDR1 DFQATT and CDR2 SNEGSKA come from the germline V gene (reference sequence). V shed 3 bases and J shed 1 base, with 10 bases lying between them. The CDR3 is 15 amino acids. The CDR3 DNA follows: TGCAGTGCTAGGGATACAGGGTCTGGGGCCAACGTCCTGACTTTC. Translating gives CSARDTGSGANVLTF.

This clonotype was detected ten times or more. Written as DNA, the CDR3 is TGTGCCACCAGCAGAGCGACTTTTCCCCAAGAGACCCAGTACTTC. Its translation: CATSRATFPQETQYF. The V gene is TRBV15, the J gene TRBJ2-5, with D hard to call. Germline values: CDR1 LNHNV, CDR2 YYDKDF (reference sequence). The CDR3 has 15 residues. Deletions cut 1 base from V and 1 base from J, with 10 bases between.

The rearrangement joins TRBV7-9 to TRBJ2-2; tentative D call: TRBD1 (6 bases). This CDR3 has 17 amino acids. Germline V gene data show CDR1 as SEHNR and CDR2 as FQNEAQ (reference sequence). Trimming left V 5 bases short and J 0 bases short, with 16 bases between. CDR3 residues: CASSPGPQGTNTGELFF. CDR3 sequence (DNA): TGTGCCAGCAGCCCAGGTCCCCAGGGGACGAACACCGGGGAGCTGTTTTTT.

This clonotype came up many times. The DNA of the CDR3 is TGTGCCAGCAGTGAAGCTTTAGGGGTTGCCAGGGAGCAGTACTTC. Translation: CASSEALGVAREQYF. The chain links TRBV2 to TRBJ2-7, with D perhaps TRBD1 (5 bases). CDR3 length: 15 residues. CDR1 SNHLY and CDR2 FYNNEI come from the germline V gene. Trimming cost V 0 bases and J 7 bases, with 16 bases left between them.

This clonotype came up many times. This sequence joins TRBV20-1 and TRBJ1-1; TRBD1 is a possible D gene (5 bases). V lost 6 bases and J 9 bases, leaving 14 bases between the germline ends. The germline V gene encodes CDR1 DFQATT and CDR2 SNEGSKA (reference sequence). The CDR3 length is 11 residues. CDR3 sequence (DNA): TGCAGTGCCCTAAGAACAGGCCAAGCTTTCTTT. Translation gives CSALRTGQAFF.

The J gene is TRBJ2-4, the V gene TRBV6-5; D unclear. Germline CDR1 reads MNHEY; CDR2 reads SVGAGI. The CDR3 extends over 16 amino acids. With 0 bases removed from V and 1 base from J, the gap between germline ends came to 10 bases. The CDR3 is CASSYSTTAAKNIQYF. The CDR3 DNA sequence: TGTGCCAGCAGTTACTCGACAACCGCGGCCAAAAACATTCAGTACTTC.

Many counts were recorded for this clonotype. V is TRBV28 and J is TRBJ1-4, with TRBD1 as a possible D gene (5 bases). Trimming shortened V by 11 bases and J by 3 bases, and 13 bases separated the two germline ends. The CDR3 totals 13 residues. Germline lookup yields CDR1 MDHEN and CDR2 SYDVKM. CDR3: CACGGAANEKLFF. The DNA of the CDR3 is TGTGCCTGTGGTGGGGCAGCTAATGAAAAACTGTTTTTT. Full variable domain (rest looked up from reference TRBV28 and TRBJ1-4): DVKVTQSSRYLVKRTGEKVFLECVQDMDHENMFWYRQDPGLGLRLIYFSYDVKMKEKGDIPEGYSVSREKKERFSLILESASTNQTSMYLCACGGAANEKLFFGSGTQLSVL.